Listed below are T cell receptor beta chains from one sample, sequenced in a study of cytomegalovirus exposure and HLA in healthy donors. Sequencing used immunoSEQ multiplex PCR; TCRdb keeps in-frame clones, though not all of them. The table lists about 140,000 clones, just under 85% of them singletons. The sample comprised PBMCs. The source is a man aged 40-49 years in good health and CMV-seropositive. The CDR3 runs from the conserved cysteine through the conserved F or W. Each record gives: clone size, V gene, J gene, D gene, CDR3 DNA, CDR3 protein. The D gene is left open where the match is weak. Size is stated for part of the rows, as once, few or many counts, or as a class when the clone is expanded.

abundance: NA
v_gene: TRBV27
j_gene: TRBJ2-2
d_gene: NA
CDR3nt: TGTGCCAGCAGTTTCCTGGGCAGCTCCACCGGGGAGCTGTTTTTT
CDR3aa: CASSFLGSSTGELFF

abundance: NA
v_gene: TRBV30
j_gene: TRBJ2-5
d_gene: TRBD1
CDR3nt: TGTGCCTGGCGGGGGACAGGACTTCAAGAGACCCAGTACTTC
CDR3aa: CAWRGTGLQETQYF

abundance: few
v_gene: TRBV6-1
j_gene: TRBJ2-5
d_gene: NA
CDR3nt: TGTGCCAGCAGTGAAAACGGACATCGGACCCAGTACTTC
CDR3aa: CASSENGHRTQYF

abundance: NA
v_gene: TRBV9
j_gene: TRBJ2-3
d_gene: NA
CDR3nt: TGTGCCAGCAGCGTAGCAGGGACTCGATACGCAGATACGCAGTATTTT
CDR3aa: CASSVAGTRYADTQYF

abundance: NA
v_gene: TRBV5-1
j_gene: TRBJ2-2
d_gene: NA
CDR3nt: TGCGCCAGCAGCTTGGCGGTAGCACGGGGGACCGGGGAGCTGTTTTTT
CDR3aa: CASSLAVARGTGELFF

abundance: NA
v_gene: TRBV5-1
j_gene: TRBJ1-1
d_gene: NA
CDR3nt: TGCGCCAGCAGCTTGGCCGAGGGTTTCACTGAAGCTTTCTTT
CDR3aa: CASSLAEGFTEAFF

abundance: NA
v_gene: TRBV19
j_gene: TRBJ2-7
d_gene: TRBD2
CDR3nt: TGTGCCAGTAGTATCGGCCTAGCGGGCCTCTCCTACGAGCAGTACTTC
CDR3aa: CASSIGLAGLSYEQYF

abundance: NA
v_gene: TRBV5-1
j_gene: TRBJ1-5
d_gene: NA
CDR3nt: TGCGCCAGCAGCTTAGGACGGGACAATCAGCCCCAGCATTTT
CDR3aa: CASSLGRDNQPQHF

abundance: few
v_gene: TRBV11-2
j_gene: TRBJ2-3
d_gene: NA
CDR3nt: TGTGCCAGCAGCTTGATTAGCGGCGATTTTCGTACGCAGTATTTT
CDR3aa: CASSLISGDFRTQYF

abundance: NA
v_gene: TRBV30
j_gene: TRBJ1-3
d_gene: NA
CDR3nt: TGTGCCTGGAGTGGACAGCCTGGAAACACCATATATTTT
CDR3aa: CAWSGQPGNTIYF

abundance: few
v_gene: TRBV29-1
j_gene: TRBJ2-7
d_gene: NA
CDR3nt: TGCAGCGTTGAAGAACGGGGAAGGCTAGACTACGAGCAGTACTTC
CDR3aa: CSVEERGRLDYEQYF

abundance: NA
v_gene: TRBV12-5
j_gene: TRBJ1-1
d_gene: TRBD1
CDR3nt: TGTGCTAGTGGTAGGGACAGGGGGCGGGCTTTCTTT
CDR3aa: CASGRDRGRAFF

abundance: few
v_gene: TRBV5-6
j_gene: TRBJ1-2
d_gene: NA
CDR3nt: TGTGCCAGCAGCAAGCAGGGGCTCAACTATGGCTACACCTTC
CDR3aa: CASSKQGLNYGYTF

abundance: few
v_gene: TRBV9
j_gene: TRBJ2-7
d_gene: TRBD2
CDR3nt: TGTGCCAGCAGCGTAGCGGGGCTAGCGGGAGTAAGCGAGCAGTACTTC
CDR3aa: CASSVAGLAGVSEQYF

abundance: NA
v_gene: TRBV6-5
j_gene: TRBJ2-5
d_gene: NA
CDR3nt: TGTGCCAGCAGTCATTCAAGCGGTGGCCGGACCCAGTACTTC
CDR3aa: CASSHSSGGRTQYF

abundance: NA
v_gene: TRBV9
j_gene: TRBJ2-7
d_gene: TRBD1
CDR3nt: TGTGCCAGCAGCGTAGGGGACAGCCCCTACGAGCAGTACTTC
CDR3aa: CASSVGDSPYEQYF

abundance: once
v_gene: TRBV7-9
j_gene: TRBJ2-1
d_gene: NA
CDR3nt: TGTTCCAGCAGCGCCGAAGGGACCGCGGGAGAGCAGTTCTTC
CDR3aa: CSSSAEGTAGEQFF

abundance: NA
v_gene: TRBV6-1
j_gene: TRBJ1-2
d_gene: TRBD1
CDR3nt: TGTGCCAGCAGTGAAGCGCTTCGGGACAGCTACCTAAGACTCTATGGCTACACCTTC
CDR3aa: CASSEALRDSYLRLYGYTF

abundance: NA
v_gene: TRBV6-1
j_gene: TRBJ1-1
d_gene: TRBD1
CDR3nt: TGTGCCAGCAGTGTCCTTCAGGGGGCTAACACTGAAGCTTTCTTT
CDR3aa: CASSVLQGANTEAFF

abundance: NA
v_gene: TRBV28
j_gene: TRBJ2-1
d_gene: TRBD2
CDR3nt: TGTGCCAGCAGTTTACGCGGGAGGGCGGGGAATGAGCAGTTCTTC
CDR3aa: CASSLRGRAGNEQFF

abundance: NA
v_gene: TRBV4-1
j_gene: TRBJ2-7
d_gene: TRBD1
CDR3nt: TGCGCCAGCAGCCTCACAGAGGGGACAGGGGCCTACGAGCAGTACTTC
CDR3aa: CASSLTEGTGAYEQYF

abundance: NA
v_gene: TRBV4-3
j_gene: TRBJ1-5
d_gene: TRBD1
CDR3nt: TGCGCCAGCAGCCAAGATTGGTCAGGGGGCTCTCAGCCCCAGCATTTT
CDR3aa: CASSQDWSGGSQPQHF

abundance: NA
v_gene: TRBV21-1
j_gene: TRBJ2-7
d_gene: NA
CDR3nt: TGTGCCAGCAGCAAATTGTGCAGGGGCGAAACCTACGAGCAGTACTTC
CDR3aa: CASSKLCRGETYEQYF

abundance: NA
v_gene: TRBV10-3
j_gene: TRBJ1-3
d_gene: NA
CDR3nt: TGTGCCATCACAGGGTGGGGAAACACCATATATTTT
CDR3aa: CAITGWGNTIYF

abundance: NA
v_gene: TRBV6-5
j_gene: TRBJ2-7
d_gene: TRBD1
CDR3nt: TGTGCCAGCCAGGGACAGGGGGCGTCGGAGCAGTACTTC
CDR3aa: CASQGQGASEQYF

abundance: NA
v_gene: TRBV23-1
j_gene: TRBJ2-4
d_gene: NA
CDR3nt: TGCGCCAGCAGTCAGGGCTCATTTGGCTGGGACATTCAGTACTTC
CDR3aa: CASSQGSFGWDIQYF

abundance: NA
v_gene: TRBV6-1
j_gene: TRBJ2-3
d_gene: TRBD2
CDR3nt: TGTGCCAGCAGTGAAGGACTAGCACAGAGGGCGGATACGCAGTATTTT
CDR3aa: CASSEGLAQRADTQYF

abundance: NA
v_gene: TRBV6-5
j_gene: TRBJ2-5
d_gene: TRBD1
CDR3nt: TGTGCCAGCGCCCGGGACAGAAGGTTCCAAGAGACCCAGTACTTC
CDR3aa: CASARDRRFQETQYF

abundance: few
v_gene: TRBV4-2
j_gene: TRBJ2-5
d_gene: TRBD2
CDR3nt: TGTGCCAGCAGCCGCGGCGGGGGGGGACTTGGAGGGCAAGAGACCCAGTACTTC
CDR3aa: CASSRGGGGLGGQETQYF

abundance: NA
v_gene: TRBV7-9
j_gene: TRBJ1-6
d_gene: NA
CDR3nt: TGTGCCAGCAGCTTAGACCCGCGAGGTTCACCCCTCCACTTT
CDR3aa: CASSLDPRGSPLHF

abundance: NA
v_gene: TRBV7-9
j_gene: TRBJ2-7
d_gene: NA
CDR3nt: TGTTCCAGCAGCTTAGCGCGAGACGAGCAGTACTTC
CDR3aa: CSSSLARDEQYF

abundance: NA
v_gene: TRBV30
j_gene: TRBJ1-2
d_gene: TRBD1
CDR3nt: TGTGCCTGGAGCCCGACAGGGTTCTATGGCTACACCTTC
CDR3aa: CAWSPTGFYGYTF

abundance: NA
v_gene: TRBV9
j_gene: TRBJ2-5
d_gene: NA
CDR3nt: TGTGCCAGCAGCGTGCGAGGTACGCAAGAGACCCAGTACTTC
CDR3aa: CASSVRGTQETQYF

abundance: NA
v_gene: TRBV18
j_gene: TRBJ1-4
d_gene: NA
CDR3nt: TGTGCCAGCTCACCGGGCCCGGTGACAGTTAATGAAAAACTGTTTTTT
CDR3aa: CASSPGPVTVNEKLFF

abundance: NA
v_gene: TRBV29-1
j_gene: TRBJ2-5
d_gene: NA
CDR3nt: TGCAGCGTTGATCCGGGGAAACGAGAGACCCAGTACTTC
CDR3aa: CSVDPGKRETQYF

abundance: NA
v_gene: TRBV10-1
j_gene: TRBJ2-7
d_gene: NA
CDR3nt: TGCGCCAGCGCTCCCTCACAGGGCTCCTACGAGCAGTACTTC
CDR3aa: CASAPSQGSYEQYF

abundance: NA
v_gene: TRBV5-1
j_gene: TRBJ2-3
d_gene: NA
CDR3nt: TGCGCCAGCAGCTTCCAGGGGTCCACAGATACGCAGTATTTT
CDR3aa: CASSFQGSTDTQYF

abundance: NA
v_gene: TRBV10-3
j_gene: TRBJ1-2
d_gene: NA
CDR3nt: TGTGCCATCAGTGAACACAGGGATAACTATGGCTACACCTTC
CDR3aa: CAISEHRDNYGYTF

abundance: few
v_gene: TRBV30
j_gene: TRBJ1-6
d_gene: NA
CDR3nt: TGTGCCTGGAGTGTTGAGACAAATATCTCACCCCTCCACTTT
CDR3aa: CAWSVETNISPLHF

abundance: NA
v_gene: TRBV7-6
j_gene: TRBJ2-5
d_gene: TRBD2
CDR3nt: TGTGCCAGCAGCTCCGGTACTAGCGGAGGGGGAGGGACCCAGTACTTC
CDR3aa: CASSSGTSGGGGTQYF